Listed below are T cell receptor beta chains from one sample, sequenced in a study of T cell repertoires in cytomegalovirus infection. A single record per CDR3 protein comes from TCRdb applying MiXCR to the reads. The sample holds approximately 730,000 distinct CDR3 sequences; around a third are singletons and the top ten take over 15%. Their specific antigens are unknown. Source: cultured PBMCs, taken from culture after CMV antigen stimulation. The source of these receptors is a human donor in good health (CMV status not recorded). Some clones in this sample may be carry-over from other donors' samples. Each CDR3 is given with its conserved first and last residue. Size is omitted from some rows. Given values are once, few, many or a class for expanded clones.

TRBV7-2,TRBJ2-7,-,CASSLEFGGEQYF
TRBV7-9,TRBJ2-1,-,CANSLGVRVGQFF
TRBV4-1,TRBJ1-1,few,CASSQADRDTEAFF
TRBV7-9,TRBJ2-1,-,CASSHPGLAGHNEQFF
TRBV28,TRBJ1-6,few,CASSLTRDRFIGSPLHF
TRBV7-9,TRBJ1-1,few,CASTPRGGPTEAFF
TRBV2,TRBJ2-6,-,CASSVAGRSGANVLTF
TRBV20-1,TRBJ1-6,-,CRSEVSSYNSPLHF
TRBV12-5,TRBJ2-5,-,CASGLVETGGETQYF
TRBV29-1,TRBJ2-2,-,CSVSGYYTGELFF
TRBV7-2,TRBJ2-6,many,CASSLGPPSVANVLTF
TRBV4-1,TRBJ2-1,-,CASSPGTFSPYNEQFF
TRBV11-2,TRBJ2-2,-,CASIEQTVENTGELFF
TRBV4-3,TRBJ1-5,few,CASSQEVTAANQPQHF
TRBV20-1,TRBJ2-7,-,CSARFDRVYYEQYF
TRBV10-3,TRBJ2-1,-,CAISVPQGFEQFF
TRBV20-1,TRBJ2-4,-,CSATPPSGGTRTIQYF
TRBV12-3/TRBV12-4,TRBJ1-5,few,CASRPGQLYSNQPQHF
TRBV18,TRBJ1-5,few,CASSPATNQPQHF
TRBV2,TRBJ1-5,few,CASSEGQGDQPQHF
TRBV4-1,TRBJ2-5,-,CASSRGAGGSPYF
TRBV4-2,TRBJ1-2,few,CASSQIQGNYGYTF